Listed below are T cell receptor beta chains from one sample, sequenced in a study of Graves' ophthalmopathy and Graves' hyperthyroidism. TCRdb analysed the multiplex PCR reads with MiXCR anew, one entry per CDR3 protein. Among hundreds of thousands of distinct CDR3 sequences listed, approximately 21% were seen once. What was sequenced was peripheral blood. These receptors were taken from a woman under 30 with stable Graves' hyperthyroidism. The CDR3 runs from the conserved cysteine through the conserved F or W. The D gene is left open where the match is weak. Rows may omit the clone size; those that give it use once, few, many or a size class.

d_call,j_call,v_call,clone_size,cdr3_aa,cdr3_nt
TRBD2,TRBJ2-7,TRBV9,many,CASSAGSGLAGEQYF,TGTGCCAGCAGCGCAGGATCGGGACTAGCCGGGGAGCAGTACTTC
-,TRBJ2-2,TRBV6-1,-,CASNRDYNTGELFF,TGTGCCAGCAACAGGGACTATAACACCGGGGAGCTGTTTTTT
-,TRBJ2-7,TRBV20-1,-,CSAGESGYYEQYF,TGCAGTGCGGGGGAATCGGGGTACTACGAGCAGTACTTC
-,TRBJ1-2,TRBV29-1,many,CSVAGALYGYTF,TGCAGCGTCGCGGGGGCCCTCTATGGCTACACCTTC
-,TRBJ2-7,TRBV9,few,CASSAPGQNIQYFGAGGFEQYF,-
TRBD1,TRBJ2-7,TRBV5-1,-,CASSLVWTGGSREQYF,TGCGCCAGCAGCTTGGTTTGGACAGGGGGCTCTCGGGAGCAGTACTTC
-,TRBJ2-7,TRBV18,few,CASSPDRDSIWEQYF,TGTGCCAGCTCACCCGACCGGGACTCGATTTGGGAGCAGTACTTC
TRBD1,TRBJ1-1,TRBV6-2/TRBV6-3,-,CASSYSTMNRGPNTEAFF,TGTGCCAGCAGTTACTCGACGATGAACAGGGGGCCGAACACTGAAGCTTTCTTT
-,TRBJ1-2,TRBV6-4,-,CASSVMGTGYGYTF,TGTGCCAGCAGCGTCATGGGGACGGGCTATGGCTACACCTTC
-,TRBJ1-2,TRBV30,-,CAWNPGLLLDAYGYTF,TGTGCCTGGAACCCAGGGTTATTGTTGGATGCCTATGGCTACACCTTC
-,TRBJ2-7,TRBV19,once,CASSIGGGTYEQYF,TGTGCCAGTAGTATAGGCGGCGGCACCTACGAGCAGTACTTC
TRBD1,TRBJ1-6,TRBV28,-,CASSLAPGGSYNSPLHF,TGTGCCAGCAGCTTAGCCCCAGGGGGATCCTATAATTCACCCCTCCACTTT
-,TRBJ1-1,TRBV12-3/TRBV12-4,-,CASSSSGSLTEAFF,TGTGCCAGCAGTTCATCAGGGTCCCTCACTGAAGCTTTCTTT
TRBD1,TRBJ2-7,TRBV7-3,-,CASSLIQGAKQYF,TGTGCCAGCAGCTTAATTCAGGGGGCTAAGCAGTACTTC
-,TRBJ2-5,TRBV20-1,many,CSARPAGGELETQYF,TGCAGTGCTAGACCTGCTGGGGGAGAATTGGAGACCCAGTACTTC
TRBD1,TRBJ1-1,TRBV20-1,many,CSARDVAGGIEAFF,TGCAGTGCTAGAGATGTTGCAGGGGGTATTGAAGCTTTCTTT
TRBD1,TRBJ1-2,TRBV5-1,many,CASAEGQVNYGYTF,TGCGCCAGCGCGGAAGGACAGGTTAACTATGGCTACACCTTC
TRBD2,TRBJ2-2,TRBV5-1,many,CASTRLEGGPSTGELFF,TGCGCCAGCACACGGCTTGAGGGAGGGCCGAGCACCGGGGAGCTGTTTTTT
-,TRBJ1-5,TRBV15,few,CATSRDIGAAGNQPQHF,TGTGCCACCAGCAGAGATATAGGGGCCGCGGGCAATCAGCCCCAGCATTTT
-,TRBJ2-2,TRBV12-3/TRBV12-4,many,CASSWGSGNTGELFF,TGTGCCAGCAGTTGGGGTAGCGGGAACACCGGGGAGCTGTTTTTT
TRBD2,TRBJ2-7,TRBV7-8,many,CASSPASGKEYEQYF,TGTGCCAGCAGCCCAGCTAGCGGGAAGGAGTACGAGCAGTACTTC
TRBD2,TRBJ2-2,TRBV4-2,many,CASAGALAGVGTGELFF,TGTGCCAGCGCCGGGGCGCTAGCGGGAGTTGGCACCGGGGAGCTGTTTTTT
-,TRBJ1-5,TRBV2,many,CASSESGLSQPQHF,TGTGCCAGCAGTGAAAGTGGACTATCTCAGCCCCAGCATTTT
TRBD2,TRBJ2-7,TRBV28,once,CASLGLAGYYEQYF,TGTGCCAGCCTTGGACTAGCGGGATACTACGAGCAGTACTTC
TRBD1,TRBJ1-2,TRBV28,-,CASSLPYRGRSYGYTF,TGTGCCAGCAGTCTCCCTTACAGGGGGCGATCTTATGGCTACACCTTC
-,TRBJ1-2,TRBV6-1,-,CASGDGGGANYGYTF,TGTGCCAGCGGGGACGGTGGAGGGGCTAACTATGGCTACACCTTC
-,TRBJ1-5,TRBV6-2/TRBV6-3,many,CASSYSVDSNQPQHF,TGTGCCAGCAGTTACTCCGTGGATAGCAATCAGCCCCAGCATTTT
-,TRBJ1-1,TRBV4-1,-,CASSQADAYRAFF,TGCGCCAGCAGCCAAGCGGACGCTTATCGGGCTTTCTTT
TRBD2,TRBJ2-7,TRBV29-1,many,CSGGTTPGSEQYF,TGCAGCGGAGGGACTACCCCGGGCAGCGAGCAGTACTTC
TRBD1,TRBJ2-7,TRBV12-3/TRBV12-4,-,CASSVAGQGLYEQYF,TGTGCCAGCAGTGTCGCGGGACAGGGCCTCTACGAGCAGTACTTC